This TCR beta chain was sequenced in a study of Graves' ophthalmopathy and Graves' hyperthyroidism. General study results and limits: The authors also found most expanded thyroid clonotypes above 0.001 frequency in blood. Ophthalmopathy progression was predicted with 55% to 71% sensitivity and about 74% specificity.

Transcripts of RNA were the source for amplifying TCR beta CDR3 regions. The first round was an RT-PCR with HTBI primers, and the second round was a multiplex PCR. TCRdb independently ran MiXCR on the multiplex PCR reads; one entry per CDR3 protein. Of roughly 610,000 distinct CDR3 sequences listed, roughly 20% were seen once; the top ten hold around 7%. Comments on this clonotype: Its target is unknown.

Ineligible for inclusion were patients with other autoimmune diseases, uncontrolled infections, pregnancy or lactation. The V segment lost 0 bases and the J segment 8 bases; nucleotides outside the gene matches: 12. The CDR3 sequence is 17 residues long. From germline, CDR1 is MNHEY and CDR2 SVGAGI. This receptor was obtained from a woman aged 18-35 years with stable Graves' hyperthyroidism. Some clones in this sample may be carry-over from other donors' samples. This chain connects TRBV6-5 to TRBJ1-2; 10 bases agree with TRBD1. Input material: peripheral blood. CDR3 amino acids: CASSYSPRTGGSGGYTF. The CDR3 DNA sequence: TGTGCCAGCAGTTACTCACCACGGACAGGGGGGAGTGGAGGCTACACCTTC.